This T cell receptor beta chain was identified in a study of patients and donors after allogeneic stem cell transplantation. TCRdb recomputed calls from the RT-PCR reads with MiXCR, one row per CDR3 protein. This sample has about 110,000 distinct CDR3 sequences; about a third occur once, and the top ten carry approximately 30%. This receptor was obtained from a human donor who was either an allogeneic HSCT recipient or a stem cell or donor lymphocyte infusion donor (not recorded which). It is not recorded whose cells these are; they may come from a transplant donor. Sequencing was performed on blood, either unsorted or a sorted T cell fraction (not recorded which).

For the CDR3, the DNA is TGCAGTGCTAGAGATGAGCACTACGAGCAGTACTTC. Translation: CSARDEHYEQYF. The chain combines TRBV20-1 with TRBJ2-7, with D uncertain. From germline, CDR1 is DFQATT and CDR2 SNEGSKA (reference sequence). Trimming removed 0 bases from V and 3 bases from J, with 6 bases in between. This CDR3 has 12 residues.